The 6 T cell receptor beta chains below come from one sample, sequenced in a study of T cell changes during pregnancy in multiple sclerosis. Sequenced by immunoSEQ multiplex PCR; TCRdb stores in-frame clones only, minus some. This table holds tens of thousands of clones, under 95% found once. The sequences come from peripheral blood, collected before pregnancy. Source of these receptors: a female donor with multiple sclerosis, enrolled in a pregnancy study.

The chain combines TRBV27 with TRBJ2-1; 8 bases map to TRBD1. The V segment lost 2 bases and the J segment 7 bases; nucleotides outside the gene matches: 1. CDR3 length: 13 amino acids. Per the germline V gene, CDR1 is MNHEY and CDR2 is SMNVEV (reference sequence). The CDR3 spells CASSLQGANEQFF. The CDR3 nucleotides read TGTGCCAGCAGTTTACAGGGGGCGAATGAGCAGTTCTTC.

This chain joins TRBV19 and TRBJ2-1; TRBD1 aligns across 8 bases. Looked up from germline, CDR1 is LNHDA and CDR2 is SQIVND (reference sequence). CDR3 size: 15 residues. Trimming cost V 5 bases and J 5 bases; bases outside gene matches: 8. CDR3 amino acids: CASSQLDRVHNEQFF. DNA for the CDR3: TGTGCCAGTAGTCAGCTGGACAGGGTCCACAATGAGCAGTTCTTC.

V gene TRBV28 combines with J gene TRBJ1-2; no firm D call. Trimming shortened V by 11 bases and J by 1 base, and 17 bases separated the two germline ends. There are 14 residues in the CDR3. Germline CDR1 reads MDHEN; CDR2 reads SYDVKM. The CDR3 DNA reads TGTGCCGCCCTGGGAGGGAAGCTTAACTATGGCTACACCTTC. Its protein product is CAALGGKLNYGYTF.

This chain joins TRBV7-9 and TRBJ1-4; possible D gene TRBD1, 5 bases. Germline CDR1 is SEHNR and CDR2 is FQNEAQ (reference sequence). CDR3 length equals 16 residues. Trimming shortened V by 5 bases and J by 13 bases, and 26 bases separated the two germline ends. The CDR3 reads CASSLTTDSGLWRLFF. The CDR3 nucleotides are TGTGCCAGCAGCCTAACTACAGACAGTGGCTTGTGGAGACTGTTTTTT. Full variable domain (missing parts from reference TRBV7-9 and TRBJ1-4): DTGVSQNPRHKITKRGQNVTFRCDPISEHNRLYWYRQTLGQGPEFLTYFQNEAQLEKSRLLSDRFSAERPKGSFSTLEIQRTEQGDSAMYLCASSLTTDSGLWRLFFGSGTQLSVL.

The rearrangement uses TRBV5-1 and TRBJ2-3; 7 nucleotides match TRBD1. This CDR3 is built from 14 residues. The V and J ends lost 3 bases and 4 bases, in that order; junction bases with no gene match: 5. Germline CDR1 and CDR2: SGHRS and YFSETQ. The DNA of the CDR3 is TGCGCCAGCAGCTCTAGACAGGGCTCAGATACGCAGTATTTT. Translated: CASSSRQGSDTQYF.

The chain couples TRBV10-1 to TRBJ1-2, with 7 positions matching TRBD1. This CDR3 is 15 amino acids long. V lost 5 bases to trimming and J lost 6 bases; unmatched junction nucleotides: 12. Germline CDR1 and CDR2: WNHNN and SYGVQD (reference sequence). CDR3 residues: CASSPGKGGIHGYTF. Written as DNA, the CDR3 is TGCGCCAGCAGTCCGGGGAAAGGGGGCATCCATGGCTACACCTTC.